Reported below is one T cell receptor beta chain. No antigen is known for it. Base qualities are missing; no much larger clone stands one base away. These data are taken from a study of T cell repertoires in cytomegalovirus infection (dated by TCRdb to 2018 to 2020). The study in broad terms: Peptide stimulations targeted recently identified HLA-C-restricted CMV epitopes, whose presentation resists viral immunomodulation, together with well-studied HLA-B-restricted epitopes. The HLA type of each donor mattered for the analysis, because public TCR beta signatures pointed to carriage of CMV infection along with the matching HLA type. Study-level results and caveats: The ex vivo response was dominated by HLA-C-restricted CMV-specific TCR beta clonotypes, which also provided the single most frequent clonotype in two of eight donors. In both this cohort and an independent roughly 330-donor cohort, the cumulative frequency of public TCR beta family members distinguished carriers of CMV infection plus the relevant HLA type.

Sequencing relied on an Illumina HiSeq 1500. TCRdb itself trimmed the public reads at Q25 with fastp, ran MiXCR and retained productive beta chains. Each CDR3 protein gets just one entry, which takes the most common genes and DNA from the rows behind it. The sample contains roughly 350,000 distinct CDR3 sequences, approximately 30% of them found a single time. The top ten clones comprise 13% of the sample. Read against the paper, the sample's treatment or condition label means: in vitro stimulation with specific CMV peptide epitopes to enrich CMV-specific T cells. Trimming takes 5 bases from V and 4 bases from J, and the germline ends sit 17 bases apart. CDR1 and CDR2 (MNHGY, SAAAGT) derive from the germline V gene. There are 16 amino acids in the CDR3, from cysteine to phenylalanine inclusive. Of all the DNA, just the CDR3 is kept, 48 bases in frame from base 1.

Sequenced here: cultured PBMCs, sampled from culture after CMV antigen stimulation. The chain is encoded by TRBV6-8 joined to TRBJ2-2; the D element might be TRBD1 or TRBD2, as each aligns at 5 bases. This clonotype originated in a human donor in good health (CMV status not recorded). Some clones in this sample may be carry-over from other donors' samples. The CDR3 protein is CASSTPGAPVTGELFF. The base sequence is TGTGCCAGCAGTACCCCCGGGGCCCCGGTCACCGGGGAGCTGTTTTTT.